The clone carrying this T cell receptor beta chain was recorded once. What it binds is unknown. Investigators sorted PBMCs to obtain both CD4+ and CD8+ T cells. The record originates from a study of CD8+ T cells in alopecia areata. Study-level background: Dosing with tofacitinib proceeded for 6 to 18 months, followed by 6 months off drug.

The germline CDR1 and CDR2 sequences are SGDLS and YYNGEE. CDR3 length: 15 amino acids. The junction had 5 bases not matched to a gene; V was cut back by 0 bases and J by 6 bases. Sequencing relied on a cDNA template that was reverse transcribed from extracted RNA. Here immunoSEQ multiplex PCR was the method, and the copy in TCRdb shows in-frame clones only, minus some. The sample carries roughly 130,000 clones, roughly three fifths recorded once. Study-wide results and caveats: With patients, TCR sharing proved less clear than in mice, a difference possibly related to HLA.

This receptor was taken from a human donor with alopecia areata. Sequenced material: CD4+ T cells sorted from blood, taken at week 0. The chain combines TRBV9 with TRBJ2-1, with 8 bases matching TRBD2. CDR3 DNA sequence: TGTGCCAGCAGCGTAGCAGCGGGAGCCTCCAATGAGCAGTTCTTC. Translation: CASSVAAGASNEQFF. The entire variable domain, with the rest obtained from reference TRBV9 and TRBJ2-1, is as follows: DSGVTQTPKHLITATGQRVTLRCSPRSGDLSVYWYQQSLDQGLQFLIQYYNGEERAKGNILERFSAQQFPDLHSELNLSSLELGDSALYFCASSVAAGASNEQFFGPGTRLTVL.